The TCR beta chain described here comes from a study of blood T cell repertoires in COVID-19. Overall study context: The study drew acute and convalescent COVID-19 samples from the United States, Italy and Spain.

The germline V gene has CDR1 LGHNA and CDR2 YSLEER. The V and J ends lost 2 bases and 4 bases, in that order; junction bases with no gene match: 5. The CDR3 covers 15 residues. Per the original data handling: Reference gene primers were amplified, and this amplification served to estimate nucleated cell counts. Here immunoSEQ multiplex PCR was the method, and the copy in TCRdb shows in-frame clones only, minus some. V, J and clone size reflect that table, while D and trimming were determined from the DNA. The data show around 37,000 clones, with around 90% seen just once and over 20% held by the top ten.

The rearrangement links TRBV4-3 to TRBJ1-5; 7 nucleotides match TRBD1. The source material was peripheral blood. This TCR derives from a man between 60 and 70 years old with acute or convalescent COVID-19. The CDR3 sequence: CASSQRTGQNQPQHF. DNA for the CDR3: TGCGCCAGCAGCCAACGGACAGGTCAAAATCAGCCCCAGCATTTT.